Each of the 9 T cell receptor beta chains below was sequenced from the same sample in a study of CD8 T cell repertoires and HIV-1 epitope variants. These receptors are not linked to any known antigen. Method: immunoSEQ multiplex PCR; TCRdb's copy keeps in-frame clones and lacks some. The sample consists of a few thousand clones, roughly 64% of them appearing once. The sequenced sample was cultured CD8+ T cells derived from PBMCs. The receptors shown here come from a male donor with HIV.

The rearrangement uses TRBV28 and TRBJ1-1; no clear D gene. CDR1 is MDHEN and CDR2 is SYDVKM in the germline V gene. The V gene lost 4 bases and the J gene lost 0 bases, with 18 bases spanning the gap. The CDR3 has 17 residues. CDR3 in amino acids: CASSSSDLLLLNTEAFF. The CDR3 DNA reads as TGTGCCAGCAGTTCCTCGGACCTACTACTTCTGAACACTGAAGCTTTCTTT.

The chain carries TRBV10-3 and TRBJ2-3; 12 nucleotides line up with TRBD2. V lost 3 bases to trimming and J lost 2 bases; unmatched junction nucleotides: 3. The CDR3 covers 16 residues. Germline CDR1 reads ENHRY; CDR2 reads SYGVKD. The CDR3 DNA is TGTGCCATCAGTGAAGGACTAGCGGGATTCACAGATACGCAGTATTTT. Protein sequence: CAISEGLAGFTDTQYF.

This chain links TRBV11-3 with TRBJ2-1, with 8 bases fitting TRBD1. J was trimmed by 8 bases and V by 4 bases; bases with no gene match: 1. Germline V gives CDR1 SGHNT, CDR2 YENEEA. The CDR3 is 12 residues long. The CDR3 sequence is CASSSDRDEQFF. CDR3 in DNA: TGTGCCAGCAGCTCGGACAGGGATGAGCAGTTCTTC.

V gene TRBV28 combines with J gene TRBJ2-3; no definite D call. CDR3 size: 12 residues. The germline V gene has CDR1 MDHEN and CDR2 SYDVKM. The V and J ends lost 2 bases and 2 bases respectively, with 2 bases between them. The CDR3 nucleotides read TGTGCCAGCAGTTTACACACAGATACGCAGTATTTT. This sequence encodes CASSLHTDTQYF.

The chain recombines TRBV2 with TRBJ2-5, with D perhaps matching TRBD1 (6 bases). CDR1 and CDR2 from the germline V gene are SNHLY and FYNNEI. V was cut by 3 bases and J by 7 bases, with 18 bases left in between. This CDR3 has 15 amino acids. This chain's CDR3 is CASSDPDSAWGTQYF. CDR3 coding DNA: TGTGCCAGCAGTGATCCGGACAGCGCTTGGGGGACCCAGTACTTC.

This clone has a handful of counts. The CDR3 bases are TGTGCCAGCAGCCAAGCGGGGGGACAGCAGTACTTC. It encodes CASSQAGGQQYF. The chain is built from TRBV4-2 and TRBJ2-7, with 7 nucleotides matching TRBD2. The CDR3 is 12 residues long. V lost 1 base, J lost 8 bases, and 2 bases stayed unmatched. Germline V gene data show CDR1 as LGHNA and CDR2 as YNFKEQ.

The chain has TRBV7-8 and TRBJ1-1; no firm D call. The CDR3 sequence is 15 residues long. Germline V lookup: CDR1 SGHVS, CDR2 FQNEAQ. Trimming took 5 bases from V and 7 from J, leaving 20 bases between them. CDR3 DNA: TGTGCCAGCAGCCCCGGCCTCGGTGGAGTAGGTGAAGCTTTCTTT. This encodes CASSPGLGGVGEAFF.

CDR3 sequence reads: CASSPGGVASGREYF. The CDR3 region has the DNA TGTGCCAGCAGCCCCGGAGGGGTCGCTAGCGGACGGGAGTACTTC. The chain recombines TRBV14 with TRBJ2-5; TRBD2 matches 7 bases. Trimming at V came to 4 bases and at J to 12 bases, leaving 17 bases not matched to a gene. Germline lookup yields CDR1 SGHDN and CDR2 FVKESK. CDR3 length equals 15 residues.

V is TRBV7-2 and J is TRBJ2-3, with 16 bases that match TRBD2. Germline V lookup: CDR1 SGHTA, CDR2 FQGNSA. CDR3 length: 17 residues. The V gene end was trimmed by 3 bases and the J gene end by 2 bases; junction bases not matched to a gene: 2. The CDR3 DNA reads TGTGCCAGCAGCTTGGGACTAGCGGGAGGGCCCACAGATACGCAGTATTTT. The encoded protein is CASSLGLAGGPTDTQYF. The full variable domain, its missing parts supplied by reference TRBV7-2 and TRBJ2-3, is GAGVSQSPSNKVTEKGKDVELRCDPISGHTALYWYRQSLGQGLEFLIYFQGNSAPDKSGLPSDRFSAERTGGSVSTLTIQRTQQEDSAVYLCASSLGLAGGPTDTQYFGPGTRLTVL.